Listed below are T cell receptor beta chains from one sample, sequenced in a study of graft-versus-host responses after intestinal transplantation. The method was immunoSEQ multiplex PCR; TCRdb's version includes in-frame clones alone and lacks a portion of them. Of some 15,000 clones in the sample, 75% to 85% were seen once. Sequencing was performed on ileum tissue, taken about 86 weeks after intestinal transplantation. These receptors came from a human patient who received an intestinal transplant, so some T cells may come from the graft donor. Each CDR3 is given without its conserved first and last residue. D genes are given only for firm matches. Expanded clones are given a class, and other clones once, few, many or no size at all.

D gene | V gene | clone size | CDR3 protein
. | TRBV27 | . | ASSHARGGGSAGELF
. | TRBV5-5 | . | ASSFGVPTEAF
. | TRBV5-4 | . | ASSLVVSVKNYGYT
. | TRBV25-1 | . | ASSPGEAPTPQH
. | TRBV6-6 | . | ASSLSGNTIY
. | TRBV12-2 | . | ASRLVGLDYNEQF
. | TRBV27 | . | ASSAERTPHPGKLF
. | TRBV2 | . | ASSEVQGGTTEAF
. | TRBV6-6 | few | ASSDGGNTIY
. | TRBV5-1 | . | ASSFGRSISRETQY
TRBD1 | TRBV29-1 | once | SVGGTGSYNEQF
. | TRBV9 | . | ASSVEGQSSGNTIY
TRBD2 | TRBV5-1 | . | ASSFRRGGSYEQY
. | TRBV6-5 | . | ASSHPDSHTEAF
. | TRBV2 | . | ATKGEANQPQH
TRBD1 | TRBV30 | . | AWSGTGPGELF
. | TRBV6-1 | few | ASNSISDTQY